The clone carrying this T cell receptor beta chain has just one count. Participants' own reports of clinical history determined their cohort assignment. Repertoires were generated with immunoSEQ multiplex PCR, while TCRdb's copy carries only in-frame clones and drops some. The sample includes some 350,000 clones, more than 75% of them seen just once. The sample belongs to a study of blood T cell repertoires in COVID-19. Turning to the study itself: The United States, Italy and Spain supplied acute and convalescent COVID-19 samples.

Trimming took 4 bases from V and 2 from J, leaving 11 bases between them. The CDR3 extends over 14 amino acids. Germline CDR1 is MGHRA and CDR2 is YSYEKL. The clonotype comes from a woman under 40 who had recovered from COVID-19. The sample taken for sequencing was PBMCs or T cells enriched from blood (not recorded which). The chain employs TRBV4-1 and TRBJ2-5, with D possibly matching TRBD2 (5 bases). CDR3 in DNA: TGCGCCAGCAGCCCCGCGGGTCAGCAAGAGACCCAGTACTTC. It translates to CASSPAGQQETQYF.